One and the same sample provided the 6 T cell receptor beta chains below, sequenced in a study of regulatory T cells in long-lasting Graves disease. HTBI primers from iRepertoire and Arm-PCR of CDR3 regions yielded the TCR beta libraries. TCRdb passed the multiplex PCR reads through MiXCR, listing each CDR3 protein once. This table has about 430,000 distinct CDR3 sequences, about 15% appearing once. Time point described: newly diagnosed GD, antithyroid drugs for less than 3 months. Generation of the TCR library employed RNA extracted from PBMCs. These data were likewise used in another study, on T cells in Graves' hyperthyroidism and ophthalmopathy.

The material sequenced was peripheral blood mononuclear cells (PBMCs), taken at new diagnosis, from a patient treated with antithyroid drugs. These receptors originate from a woman aged 40 to 49 with Graves disease.

This clonotype was seen repeatedly, ten times or more. The CDR3, as DNA: TGTGCCAGCAGCCCCGGACAGGGGTCATTGAAGACCCAGTACTTC. Translation gives CASSPGQGSLKTQYF. The gene calls are TRBV7-6 and TRBJ2-5, with TRBD1 matching 9 bases. The CDR3 has 15 residues. Germline V gene lookup returns CDR1 SGHVS and CDR2 FNYEAQ. V was pared by 5 bases and J by 6 bases, with 10 bases of the junction left unmatched.

The genes are TRBV5-6 and TRBJ2-5; TRBD1 or TRBD2 may be the D gene (5 bases each). The CDR3 loop spans 16 amino acids. Per germline, CDR1 SGHDT and CDR2 YYEEEE. V shed 3 bases and J shed 5 bases, with 20 bases lying between them. The CDR3 DNA reads TGTGCCAGCAGCTCGGTGGGGGAACTCCGGGGTGAGACCCAGTACTTC. As protein: CASSSVGELRGETQYF.

The J gene is TRBJ2-4, the V gene TRBV6-2 or TRBV6-3, with D hard to call. CDR3 length equals 12 residues. V lost 5 bases to trimming and J lost 13 bases, with 15 bases between them. Looked up from germline, CDR1 is MNHEY and CDR2 is SVGEGT. CDR3 loop: CASSDDSPRQYF. The CDR3 DNA follows: TGTGCCAGCAGTGATGACTCTCCAAGGCAGTACTTC.

This clonotype was seen repeatedly, ten times or more. Here the CDR3 reads CSVTFAEEGDEQFF. DNA of the CDR3: TGCAGCGTTACCTTCGCGGAGGAGGGCGATGAGCAGTTCTTC. The chain joins TRBV29-1 to TRBJ2-1; TRBD2 is a possible D gene (6 bases). CDR1 is SQVTM and CDR2 is ANQGSEA in the germline V gene. The CDR3 spans 14 residues. With 5 bases removed from V and 8 bases from J, the gap between germline ends came to 19 bases.

There are many counts of this clonotype. The gene calls are TRBV12-3 or TRBV12-4 and TRBJ2-2; TRBD1 might be the D (6 bases). Trimming pared 7 bases from V and 1 base from J, leaving 10 bases between. This CDR3 has 14 residues. The CDR3: CASNPGVNTGELFF. The CDR3 DNA follows: TGTGCCAGCAACCCAGGGGTGAACACCGGGGAGCTGTTTTTT.

This chain uses TRBV18 with TRBJ2-7, with 9 bases lining up with TRBD1. This CDR3 has 15 residues. V shed 1 base, J shed 3 bases, and the junction held 4 bases outside the gene matches. Germline values: CDR1 KGHSH, CDR2 LQKENI. Written as DNA, the CDR3 is TGTGCCAGCTCACCACGACCGGGACAGGGCTACGAGCAGTACTTC. As protein: CASSPRPGQGYEQYF.